This TCR beta chain was sequenced for a study of blood T cell repertoires in COVID-19. The CDR3 loop spans 14 amino acids. V gave up 5 bases and J gave up 9 bases; unmatched junction bases: 6. CDR1 is LNHDA and CDR2 is SQIVND in the germline V gene (reference sequence). Clones were sequenced by immunoSEQ multiplex PCR, and TCRdb holds only the in-frame ones, with some missing. The sample lists a few hundred thousand clones, approximately 91% occurring once. The clonotype comes from a woman aged 25 to 45 with acute or convalescent COVID-19. The chain joins TRBV19 to TRBJ1-6; 8 bases match TRBD1. The material sequenced was peripheral blood. This chain's CDR3 is CASSQNRGGSPLHF. The CDR3 DNA reads TGTGCCAGTAGTCAAAACAGGGGGGGTTCACCCCTCCACTTT. Based on the CDR3 plus reference TRBV19 and TRBJ1-6, the full variable domain is DGGITQSPKYLFRKEGQNVTLSCEQNLNHDAMYWYRQDPGQGLRLIYYSQIVNDFQKGDIAEGYSVSREKKESFPLTVTSAQKNPTAFYLCASSQNRGGSPLHFGNGTRLTVT.